Listed below are T cell receptor beta chains from one sample, sequenced in a study of blood T cell repertoires in COVID-19. Sequencing was performed with immunoSEQ multiplex PCR; in TCRdb, only in-frame clones are kept and a portion is missing. In the table there are about 55,000 clones, 88% of which are singletons. The specimen was peripheral blood. These receptors all stem from a man between 60 and 70 years old with active COVID-19. CDR3s include the opening cysteine and the closing phenylalanine or tryptophan. The order of the fields is V gene, J gene, CDR3 length, D gene, clone size, CDR3 protein, CDR3 DNA. A D gene is named only where the DNA matches it firmly. A clone size is listed for some rows: how often the clone was seen (once, few, many), or a class if it is expanded.

>TRBV18|TRBJ2-5|14|.|once
CASSPQSGQETQYF
TGTGCCAGCTCACCACAGTCAGGCCAAGAGACCCAGTACTTC
>TRBV7-8|TRBJ2-7|14|TRBD2|.
CASSNRDYSYEQYF
TGTGCCAGCAGCAACCGGGACTACTCATACGAGCAGTACTTC
>TRBV28|TRBJ1-5|14|.|.
CASSLEGYNQPQHF
TGTGCCAGCAGTTTGGAGGGATACAATCAGCCCCAGCATTTT
>TRBV21-1|TRBJ1-5|15|.|.
CASSKGLQDNQPQHF
TGTGCCAGCAGCAAGGGGCTGCAGGACAATCAGCCCCAGCATTTT
>TRBV20-1|TRBJ1-5|17|TRBD1|.
CSASRRGGPGPYQPQHF
TGCAGTGCTAGTAGGAGAGGGGGCCCGGGCCCCTATCAGCCCCAGCATTTT
>TRBV11-1|TRBJ2-7|15|TRBD2|.
CASSYTSGSSYEQYF
TGTGCCAGCAGTTACACTAGCGGGTCTTCCTACGAGCAGTACTTC
>TRBV28|TRBJ1-2|12|.|.
CASSYYRDGYTF
TGTGCCAGCAGTTATTACAGGGATGGCTACACCTTC
>TRBV27|TRBJ2-1|15|.|.
CASTEVSGSNNEQFF
TGTGCCAGCACCGAGGTATCGGGGAGTAACAATGAGCAGTTCTTC
>TRBV29-1|TRBJ2-7|14|TRBD1|.
CSVERGGGSYEQYF
TGCAGCGTTGAAAGAGGGGGCGGCTCCTACGAGCAGTACTTC
>TRBV4-1|TRBJ1-2|15|.|.
CASSQGTASNYGYTF
TGCGCCAGCAGCCAAGGGACAGCCTCTAACTATGGCTACACCTTC
>TRBV27|TRBJ2-7|13|.|.
CASRGRTSYEQYF
TGTGCCAGCAGGGGGAGGACTTCCTACGAGCAGTACTTC
>TRBV3-1/TRBV3-2|TRBJ2-1|16|.|.
CASSQDLAVLYNEQFF
TGTGCCAGCAGCCAAGATTTAGCGGTGCTCTACAATGAGCAGTTCTTC
>TRBV10-3|TRBJ2-7|14|TRBD2|.
CAIASSGGTYEQYF
TGTGCCATTGCGTCCTCCGGGGGGACCTACGAGCAGTACTTC
>TRBV7-8|TRBJ2-7|13|TRBD1|.
CASSPYRGREQYF
TGTGCCAGCAGCCCATACAGGGGGAGGGAGCAGTACTTC
>TRBV11-2|TRBJ2-1|16|TRBD2|.
CASSFIAGGLGNEQFF
TGTGCCAGCAGCTTCATAGCGGGAGGGCTGGGCAATGAGCAGTTCTTC
>TRBV3-1/TRBV3-2|TRBJ2-1|14|TRBD1|.
CASSPGQGAREQFF
TGTGCCAGCAGTCCGGGACAGGGGGCACGGGAGCAGTTCTTC
>TRBV7-9|TRBJ2-1|16|TRBD2|few
CASSPSEREPPGEQFF
TGTGCCAGCAGCCCCTCGGAGCGGGAGCCGCCGGGAGAGCAGTTCTTC
>TRBV6-6|TRBJ2-3|13|.|.
CASSYMATDTQYF
TGTGCCAGCAGTTATATGGCCACAGATACGCAGTATTTT
>TRBV18|TRBJ1-5|13|.|.
CASSPGENQPQHF
TGTGCCAGCTCACCCGGAGAAAATCAGCCCCAGCATTTT
>TRBV18|TRBJ1-1|13|.|.
CASSPSREPEAFF
TGTGCCAGCTCACCTTCGAGGGAACCTGAAGCTTTCTTT
>TRBV27|TRBJ2-1|13|.|once
CASQSLVDNEQFF
TGTGCCAGCCAATCTCTGGTAGACAATGAGCAGTTCTTC
>TRBV2|TRBJ2-2|14|.|.
CASSWGGGAGELFF
TGTGCCAGCAGCTGGGGGGGCGGAGCCGGGGAGCTGTTTTTT
>TRBV19|TRBJ1-4|12|.|.
CASIGGEEKLFF
TGTGCCAGTATTGGGGGGGAAGAAAAACTGTTTTTT
>TRBV28|TRBJ1-2|15|.|.
CASSPNFRVNYGYTF
TGTGCCAGCAGTCCCAACTTCAGGGTTAACTATGGCTACACCTTC
>TRBV5-1|TRBJ2-1|14|TRBD2|.
CASSRGLDNNEQFF
TGCGCCAGCAGCAGGGGACTAGACAACAATGAGCAGTTCTTC
>TRBV9|TRBJ1-6|14|.|once
CASSVGGNSSPLHF
TGTGCCAGCAGCGTAGGAGGGAATAGTTCACCCCTCCACTTT
>TRBV5-1|TRBJ2-7|15|.|.
CASSWGGRASYEQYF
TGCGCCAGCAGCTGGGGTGGCAGGGCCTCCTACGAGCAGTACTTC
>TRBV30|TRBJ2-2|14|.|once
CAWSVEVNTGELFF
TGTGCCTGGAGTGTTGAGGTGAACACCGGGGAGCTGTTTTTT
>TRBV5-1|TRBJ1-5|13|.|.
CASSFYSNQPQHF
TGCGCCAGCAGCTTCTATAGCAATCAGCCCCAGCATTTT
>TRBV19|TRBJ1-1|14|.|few
CASTLEGRNTEAFF
TGTGCCAGTACTCTAGAGGGCAGGAACACTGAAGCTTTCTTT
>TRBV3-1/TRBV3-2|TRBJ2-3|15|.|.
CASSQTGWPTDTQYF
TGTGCCAGCAGCCAAACGGGATGGCCGACAGATACGCAGTATTTT
>TRBV7-3|TRBJ2-7|14|.|few
CASSLSPESYEQYF
TGTGCCAGCAGCCTCTCCCCGGAGTCCTACGAGCAGTACTTC
>TRBV7-9|TRBJ1-4|15|.|.
CASSRAGSTYEKLFF
TGTGCCAGCAGCCGAGCAGGGTCGACTTACGAAAAACTGTTTTTT
>TRBV4-1|TRBJ1-2|16|TRBD1|.
CASSRDGTGMGYGYTF
TGCGCCAGCAGCCGGGACGGGACAGGGATGGGTTATGGCTACACCTTC
>TRBV25-1|TRBJ1-1|14|.|.
CASSEIQPNTEAFF
TGTGCCAGCAGTGAAATACAACCGAACACTGAAGCTTTCTTT
>TRBV3-1/TRBV3-2|TRBJ1-1|13|.|.
CASSQEAGNKAFF
TGTGCCAGCAGCCAAGAAGCAGGGAATAAAGCTTTCTTT